This passage covers 13 T cell receptor beta chains from one sample sequenced in a study of regulatory T cells in long-lasting Graves disease. As to time point: persistent/refractory GD, antithyroid drugs over 5 years with positive TRAb. The TCR library was made from RNA extracted from PBMCs. Assembly of TCR beta libraries relied on iRepertoire HTBI primers together with Arm-PCR of CDR3 regions. Each CDR3 protein is one row after TCRdb ran MiXCR on the multiplex PCR reads. There are 600,000 to 800,000 distinct CDR3 sequences in the sample; around 32% occur only once, and about 40% lies in the top ten. The sample consisted of peripheral blood mononuclear cells (PBMCs), taken when the disease was refractory, from a patient treated with antithyroid drugs. Receptors were obtained from a female donor with Graves disease.

Note on this clonotype: Given a much more abundant clone one base away, this may be a read error. Since no conserved phenylalanine or tryptophan closes the CDR3, a read error is the likely cause. The J gene is TRBJ2-5, the V gene TRBV11-2, with 9 positions matching TRBD1. Germline V gene data show CDR1 as SGHAT and CDR2 as FQNNGV. V lost 7 bases, J lost 1 base, and 10 bases stayed unmatched. There are 16 residues in the CDR3. CDR3 nucleotides: TGTGCCAGCACCGTACAGGGGGCGCGCCTCCAAGAGACCCAGTACCTC. Translated, it gives CASTVQGARLQETQYL.

Only a few counts were recorded for this clonotype. The chain uses TRBV11-2 and TRBJ1-1, with D unresolved. This CDR3 comprises 15 residues. The V gene lost 5 bases and the J gene lost 4 bases, with 17 bases spanning the gap. Germline loops: CDR1 SGHAT, CDR2 FQNNGV. The CDR3 DNA is TGTGCCAGCAGCGATGCCGCAGCGGGGATCACTGAAGCTTTCTTT. Its protein product is CASSDAAAGITEAFF.

This clonotype was observed at least ten times. This rearrangement joins TRBV2 to TRBJ2-7; weak D call: TRBD2 (6 bases). Per the germline V gene, CDR1 is SNHLY and CDR2 is FYNNEI. There are 14 residues in the CDR3. V lost 6 bases and J lost 2, with 14 bases in between. CDR3 protein: CASRAGLPTYEQYF. CDR3 coding DNA: TGTGCCAGCAGAGCCGGACTACCAACCTACGAGCAGTACTTC. The entire variable domain, with the rest obtained from reference TRBV2 and TRBJ2-7, is as follows: EPEVTQTPSHQVTQMGQEVILRCVPISNHLYFYWYRQILGQKVEFLVSFYNNEISEKSEIFDDQFSVERPDGSNFTLKIRSTKLEDSAMYFCASRAGLPTYEQYFGPGTRLTVT.

Regarding this clonotype: A much more abundant neighbour one base away suggests this may be a read error. The CDR3 spells CASSEASGRMHKKLFF. In DNA, the CDR3 is TGTGCCAGCAGTGAAGCCTCGGGCAGGATGCATAAAAAACTGTTTTTT. The rearrangement uses TRBV6-1 and TRBJ1-4; D unclear. The CDR3 totals 16 residues. Trimming removed 0 bases from V and 9 bases from J, with 17 bases in between. Looked up from germline, CDR1 is MNHNS and CDR2 is SASEGT.

The gene calls are TRBV6-1 and TRBJ1-4, with D uncertain. This CDR3 is built from 16 residues. The V gene's germline CDR1 is MNHNS and CDR2 SASEGT. Trimming left V 3 bases short and J 0 bases short, with 11 bases between. The CDR3 bases are TGTGCCAGCAGTGACTTTAGGGAACCAACTAATGAAAAACTGTTTTTT. Translated, it gives CASSDFREPTNEKLFF.

This clonotype appeared a few times. The chain joins TRBV30 to TRBJ2-7; TRBD1 is a possible D gene (6 bases). CDR1 and CDR2 from the germline V gene are GTSNPN and SVGIG (reference sequence). The CDR3 contains 14 residues. V was trimmed by 2 bases and J by 5 bases, leaving 16 bases between them. CDR3: CAWSRVVQGNEQYF. The CDR3 bases are TGTGCCTGGAGTCGGGTCGTACAGGGCAACGAGCAGTACTTC.

The CDR3 DNA reads as TGTGCCAGCAGCTTAAAGACTAGCGGGAGCCACGAGCAGTACTTC. Translating gives CASSLKTSGSHEQYF. V and J are TRBV7-9 and TRBJ2-7; TRBD2 agrees at 12 bases. V lost 2 bases and J lost 5; bases outside the gene matches: 4. This CDR3 is built from 15 residues. The germline CDR1 and CDR2 sequences are SEHNR and FQNEAQ (reference sequence).

The rearrangement uses TRBV28 and TRBJ1-1; a weak D match, TRBD1 (6 bases). The CDR3 covers 15 residues. Trimming removed 3 bases from V and 6 bases from J, with 17 bases in between. CDR1 MDHEN and CDR2 SYDVKM come from the germline V gene. The CDR3 loop is CASSFRGAGRPEAFF. The CDR3 region has the DNA TGTGCCAGCAGTTTTCGGGGGGCGGGCCGTCCTGAAGCTTTCTTT.

The V and J genes are TRBV30 and TRBJ1-1; 8 bases agree with TRBD1. Germline loops: CDR1 GTSNPN, CDR2 SVGIG (reference sequence). V dropped 0 bases and J dropped 5; count of bases not matched to a gene: 11. The CDR3 consists of 16 residues. The CDR3 nucleotides are TGTGCCTGGAGTGTACGGACAGGGTTGTTGAGTACTGAAGCTTTCTTT. Its translation: CAWSVRTGLLSTEAFF.

This chain joins TRBV4-1 and TRBJ2-5; D is uncertain. Germline CDR1 MGHRA, CDR2 YSYEKL. The CDR3 spans 14 residues. Trimming stripped 0 bases from V and 7 bases from J, with 12 bases between. This chain's CDR3 is CASSQDKTLGTQYF. For the CDR3, the DNA is TGCGCCAGCAGCCAAGATAAGACTCTTGGGACCCAGTACTTC.

The chain joins TRBV9 to TRBJ1-1; D is ambiguous. The CDR3 contains 13 residues. The germline V and J ends were trimmed by 7 bases and 0 bases, with 10 bases remaining between them. The germline V gene encodes CDR1 SGDLS and CDR2 YYNGEE. The CDR3 bases are TGTGCCAGCGCCCCGGCTATGAACACTGAAGCTTTCTTT. As protein: CASAPAMNTEAFF.

The chain is built from TRBV29-1 and TRBJ1-2; 8 bases are a match to TRBD1. J lost 3 bases, V lost 6 bases, and 12 bases had no gene match. From germline, CDR1 is SQVTM and CDR2 ANQGSEA. CDR3 length: 15 amino acids. Here the CDR3 DNA reads TGCAGCGTCGCCGACCGGGACAGGTCGCACTATGGCTACACCTTC. Its translation: CSVADRDRSHYGYTF.

The chain links TRBV19 to TRBJ1-5; TRBD1 might be the D (6 bases). The CDR3 sequence is 14 residues long. V lost 3 bases to trimming and J lost 6 bases, with 12 bases between them. The V gene's germline CDR1 is LNHDA and CDR2 SQIVND (reference sequence). CDR3 DNA: TGTGCCAGTAGTATTGTCGGGGGCAGTCAGCCCCAGCATTTT. It translates to CASSIVGGSQPQHF.